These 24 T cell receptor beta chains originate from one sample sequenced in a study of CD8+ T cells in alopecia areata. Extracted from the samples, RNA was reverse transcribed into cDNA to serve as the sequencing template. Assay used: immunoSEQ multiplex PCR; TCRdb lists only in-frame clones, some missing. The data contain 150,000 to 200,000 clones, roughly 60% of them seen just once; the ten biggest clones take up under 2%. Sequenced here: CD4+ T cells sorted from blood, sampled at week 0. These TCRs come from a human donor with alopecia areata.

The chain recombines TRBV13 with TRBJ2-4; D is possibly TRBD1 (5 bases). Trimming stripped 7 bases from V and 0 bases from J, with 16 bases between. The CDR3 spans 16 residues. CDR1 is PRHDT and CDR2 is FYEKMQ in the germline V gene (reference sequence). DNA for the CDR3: TGTGCCAGCACCATTTTAGGGGATCGAGCCAAAAACATTCAGTACTTC. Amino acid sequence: CASTILGDRAKNIQYF. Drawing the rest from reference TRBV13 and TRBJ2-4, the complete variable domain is AAGVIQSPRHLIKEKRETATLKCYPIPRHDTVYWYQQGPGQDPQFLISFYEKMQSDKGSIPDRFSAQQFSDYHSELNMSSLELGDSALYFCASTILGDRAKNIQYFGAGTRLSVL.

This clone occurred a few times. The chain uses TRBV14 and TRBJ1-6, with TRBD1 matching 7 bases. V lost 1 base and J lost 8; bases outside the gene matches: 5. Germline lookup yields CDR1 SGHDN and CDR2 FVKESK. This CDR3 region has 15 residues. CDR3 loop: CASSQVQGVDSPLHF. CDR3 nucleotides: TGTGCCAGCAGCCAAGTTCAGGGGGTTGATTCACCCCTCCACTTT.

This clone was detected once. CDR3 bases: TGTGCCAGTAGTATCGGTACTAGCACAGATACGCAGTATTTT. Translated: CASSIGTSTDTQYF. The chain links TRBV19 to TRBJ2-3; D is undetermined. V dropped 3 bases and J dropped 0 bases, with 7 bases sitting between them. This CDR3 has 14 residues. The germline gives CDR1 LNHDA, CDR2 SQIVND (reference sequence).

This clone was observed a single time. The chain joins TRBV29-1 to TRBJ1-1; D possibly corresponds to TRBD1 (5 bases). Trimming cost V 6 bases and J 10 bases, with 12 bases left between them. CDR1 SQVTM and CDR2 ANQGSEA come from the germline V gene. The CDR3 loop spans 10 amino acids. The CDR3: CSVVRGGAFF. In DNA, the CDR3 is TGCAGCGTAGTCCGCGGGGGAGCTTTCTTT.

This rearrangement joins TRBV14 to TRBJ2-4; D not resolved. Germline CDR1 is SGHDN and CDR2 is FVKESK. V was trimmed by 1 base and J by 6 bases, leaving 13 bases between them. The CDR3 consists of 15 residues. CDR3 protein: CASSQAVSPGNIQYF. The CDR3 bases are TGTGCCAGCAGCCAAGCGGTTTCGCCAGGAAACATTCAGTACTTC.

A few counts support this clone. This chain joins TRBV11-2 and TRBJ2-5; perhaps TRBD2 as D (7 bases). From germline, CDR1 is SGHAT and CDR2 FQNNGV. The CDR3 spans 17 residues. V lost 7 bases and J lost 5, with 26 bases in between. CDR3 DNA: TGTGCCAGCACCAATCCCGTAGGGGGGGTAATTCAGGAGACCCAGTACTTC. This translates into CASTNPVGGVIQETQYF.

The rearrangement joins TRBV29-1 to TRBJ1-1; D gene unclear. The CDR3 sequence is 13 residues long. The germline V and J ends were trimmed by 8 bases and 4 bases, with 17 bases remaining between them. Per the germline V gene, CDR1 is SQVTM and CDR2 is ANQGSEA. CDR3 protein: CSSGDYLGTEAFF. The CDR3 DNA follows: TGCAGCTCCGGGGATTACTTGGGCACTGAAGCTTTCTTT. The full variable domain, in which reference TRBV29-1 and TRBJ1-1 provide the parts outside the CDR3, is SAVISQKPSRDICQRGTSLTIQCQVDSQVTMMFWYRQQPGQSLTLIATANQGSEATYESGFVIDKFPISRPNLTFSTLTVSNMSPEDSSIYLCSSGDYLGTEAFFGQGTRLTVV.

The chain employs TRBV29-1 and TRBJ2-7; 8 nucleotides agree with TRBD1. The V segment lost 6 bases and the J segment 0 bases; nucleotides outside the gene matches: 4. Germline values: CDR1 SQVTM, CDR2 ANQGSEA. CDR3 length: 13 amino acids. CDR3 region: CSVYRGSSYEQYF. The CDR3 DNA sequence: TGCAGCGTGTACAGGGGGAGCTCCTACGAGCAGTACTTC.

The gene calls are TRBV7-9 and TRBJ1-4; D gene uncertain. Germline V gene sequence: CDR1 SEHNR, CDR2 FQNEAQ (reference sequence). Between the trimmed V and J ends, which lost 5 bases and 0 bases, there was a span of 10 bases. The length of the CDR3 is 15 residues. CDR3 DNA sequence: TGTGCCAGCAGCCAAACGGCGACAACTAATGAAAAACTGTTTTTT. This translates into CASSQTATTNEKLFF. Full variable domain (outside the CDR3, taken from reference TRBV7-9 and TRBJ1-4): DTGVSQNPRHKITKRGQNVTFRCDPISEHNRLYWYRQTLGQGPEFLTYFQNEAQLEKSRLLSDRFSAERPKGSFSTLEIQRTEQGDSAMYLCASSQTATTNEKLFFGSGTQLSVL.

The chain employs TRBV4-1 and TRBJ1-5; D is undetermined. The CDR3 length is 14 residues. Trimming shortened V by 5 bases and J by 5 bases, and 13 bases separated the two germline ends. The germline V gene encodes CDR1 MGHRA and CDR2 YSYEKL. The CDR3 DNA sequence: TGCGCCAGCAGCGCCGGAATATTTGATCAGCCCCAGCATTTT. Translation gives CASSAGIFDQPQHF.

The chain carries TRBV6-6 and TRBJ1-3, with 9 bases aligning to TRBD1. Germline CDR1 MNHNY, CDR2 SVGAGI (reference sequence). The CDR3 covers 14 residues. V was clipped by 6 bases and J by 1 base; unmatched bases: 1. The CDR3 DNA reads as TGTGCCAGCAGAGACAGGGGGTCTGGAAACACCATATATTTT. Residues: CASRDRGSGNTIYF.

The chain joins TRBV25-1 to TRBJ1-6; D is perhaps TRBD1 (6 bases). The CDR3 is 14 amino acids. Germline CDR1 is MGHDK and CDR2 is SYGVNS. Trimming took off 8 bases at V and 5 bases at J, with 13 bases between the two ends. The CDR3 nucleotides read TGTGCCAGCCGGGGGAGACAGGATAATTCACCCCTCCACTTT. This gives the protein CASRGRQDNSPLHF.

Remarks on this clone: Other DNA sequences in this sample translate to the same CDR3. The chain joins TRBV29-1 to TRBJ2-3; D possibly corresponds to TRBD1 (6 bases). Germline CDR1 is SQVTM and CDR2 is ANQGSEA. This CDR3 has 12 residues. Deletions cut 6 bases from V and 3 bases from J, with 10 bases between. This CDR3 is CSVEQGTDTQYF. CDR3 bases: TGCAGCGTCGAACAGGGAACAGATACGCAGTATTTT.

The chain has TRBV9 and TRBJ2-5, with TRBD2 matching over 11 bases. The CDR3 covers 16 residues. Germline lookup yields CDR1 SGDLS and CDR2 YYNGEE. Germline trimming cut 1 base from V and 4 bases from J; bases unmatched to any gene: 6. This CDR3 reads CASSVLAGGPAETQYF. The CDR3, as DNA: TGTGCCAGCAGCGTATTAGCGGGGGGGCCAGCAGAGACCCAGTACTTC.

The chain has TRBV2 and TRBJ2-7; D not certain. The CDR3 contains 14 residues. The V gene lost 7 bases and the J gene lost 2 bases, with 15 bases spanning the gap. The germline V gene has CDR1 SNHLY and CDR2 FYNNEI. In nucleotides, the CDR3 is TGTGCCAGCATGGGAAGAGAACTAACCTACGAGCAGTACTTC. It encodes CASMGRELTYEQYF.

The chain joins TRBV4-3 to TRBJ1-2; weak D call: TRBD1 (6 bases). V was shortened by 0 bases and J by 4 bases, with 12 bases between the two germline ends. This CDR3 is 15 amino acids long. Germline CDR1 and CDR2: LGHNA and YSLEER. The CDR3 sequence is CASSQDREGGYGYTF. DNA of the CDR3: TGCGCCAGCAGCCAAGATCGCGAAGGGGGCTATGGCTACACCTTC.

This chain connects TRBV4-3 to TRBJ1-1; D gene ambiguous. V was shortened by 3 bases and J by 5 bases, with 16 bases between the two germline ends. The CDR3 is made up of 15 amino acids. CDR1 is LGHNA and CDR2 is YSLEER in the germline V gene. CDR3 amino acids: CASSHTTGSRTEAFF. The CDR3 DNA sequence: TGCGCCAGCAGCCATACGACGGGGAGTAGGACTGAAGCTTTCTTT.

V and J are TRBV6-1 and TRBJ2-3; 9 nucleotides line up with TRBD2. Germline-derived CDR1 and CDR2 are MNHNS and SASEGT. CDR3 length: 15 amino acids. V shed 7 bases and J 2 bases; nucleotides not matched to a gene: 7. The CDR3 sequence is CASNRVAGDTDTQYF. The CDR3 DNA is TGTGCCAGCAACCGGGTAGCGGGGGACACAGATACGCAGTATTTT.

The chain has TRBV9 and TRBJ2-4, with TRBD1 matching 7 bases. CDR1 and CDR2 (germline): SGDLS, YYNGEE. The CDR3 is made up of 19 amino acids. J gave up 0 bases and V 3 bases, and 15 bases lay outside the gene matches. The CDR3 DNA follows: TGTGCCAGCAGCGCTGGGTTGGTGGGGGACAGCCTAGCCAAAAACATTCAGTACTTC. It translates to CASSAGLVGDSLAKNIQYF.

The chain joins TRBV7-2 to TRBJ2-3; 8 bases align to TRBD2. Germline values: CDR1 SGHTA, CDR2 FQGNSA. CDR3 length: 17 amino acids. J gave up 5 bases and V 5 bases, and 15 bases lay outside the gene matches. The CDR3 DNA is TGTGCCAGCAGCCTCTCCCCGGGGACTAGAGCTATAGATACGCAGTATTTT. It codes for CASSLSPGTRAIDTQYF.

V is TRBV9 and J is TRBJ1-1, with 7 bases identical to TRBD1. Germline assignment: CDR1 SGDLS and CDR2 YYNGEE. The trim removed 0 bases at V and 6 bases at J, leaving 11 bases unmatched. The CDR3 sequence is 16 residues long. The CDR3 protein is CASSVGWDSPNSEAFF. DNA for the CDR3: TGTGCCAGCAGCGTAGGATGGGACAGCCCCAATTCTGAAGCTTTCTTT.

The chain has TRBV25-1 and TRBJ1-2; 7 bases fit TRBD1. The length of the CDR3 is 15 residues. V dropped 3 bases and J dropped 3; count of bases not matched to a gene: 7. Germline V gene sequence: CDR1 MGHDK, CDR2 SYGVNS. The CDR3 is CASSDNRGLYYGYTF. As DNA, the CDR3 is TGTGCCAGCAGTGACAACAGGGGACTCTACTATGGCTACACCTTC.

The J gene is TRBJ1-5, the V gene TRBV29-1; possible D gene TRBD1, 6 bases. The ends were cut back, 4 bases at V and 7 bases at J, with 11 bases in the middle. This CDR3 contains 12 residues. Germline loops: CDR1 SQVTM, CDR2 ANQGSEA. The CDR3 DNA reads TGCAGCGTTGGGCAGGGGAGACAGCCCCAGCATTTT. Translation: CSVGQGRQPQHF.

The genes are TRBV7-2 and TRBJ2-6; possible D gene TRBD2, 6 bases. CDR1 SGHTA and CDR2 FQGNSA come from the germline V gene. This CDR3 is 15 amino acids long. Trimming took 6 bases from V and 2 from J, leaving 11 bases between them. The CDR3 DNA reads TGTGCCAGCAGATCGGGCGGGGCTGGGGCCAACGTCCTGACTTTC. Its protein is CASRSGGAGANVLTF.